These T cell receptor beta chains were read from a single sample in a study of radiation and T cells in renal cell carcinoma. Repertoires were generated with immunoSEQ multiplex PCR, while TCRdb's copy carries only in-frame clones and drops some. The table includes around 46,000 clones, about 83% detected once. The sample here was blood, taken from a patient whose treatment included radiotherapy and nephrectomy. Receptor source: a woman aged 65 to 85 with renal cell carcinoma. CDR3s include the opening cysteine and the closing phenylalanine or tryptophan. D genes are given only for firm matches. Expanded clones get a size class; other rows say once, few or many, or leave the size out.

>TRBV11-2|.|TRBJ2-7|few
TGTGCCAGCAGCTTCTCGACAGCTTCCTACGAGCAGTACTTC
CASSFSTASYEQYF
>TRBV4-1|.|TRBJ2-5|.
TGCGCCAGCAGCCCGACTACTGGGGAGACCCAGTACTTC
CASSPTTGETQYF
>TRBV19|.|TRBJ1-3|.
TGTGCCAGTAGTATTGATGTGCGGGGGCTGAGGAACACCATATATTTT
CASSIDVRGLRNTIYF
>TRBV5-1|TRBD2|TRBJ2-1|.
TGCGCCAGCAGCGCGGCGGGGGAGATTTACAATGAGCAGTTCTTC
CASSAAGEIYNEQFF
>TRBV6-1|.|TRBJ1-1|few
TGTGCCAGCAGGGTTGTGACTGAAGCTTTCTTT
CASRVVTEAFF
>TRBV6-6|TRBD2|TRBJ2-1|.
TGTGCCAGCAGTTACCCCCCGGGACTAGCGGGCAATGAGCAGTTCTTC
CASSYPPGLAGNEQFF
>TRBV7-2|.|TRBJ2-5|.
TGTGCCAGCAGCTTAGTAGGAGAGACCCAGTACTTC
CASSLVGETQYF
>TRBV4-3|.|TRBJ1-2|.
TGCGCCAGCGGTGATCGACAGAGCCCCTATGGCTACACCTTC
CASGDRQSPYGYTF
>TRBV5-4|.|TRBJ2-7|.
TGTGCCAGCAGCTTGTCCGCGGGTAACTCCTACGAGCAGTACTTC
CASSLSAGNSYEQYF
>TRBV5-4|.|TRBJ1-2|.
TGTGCCAGCAGCTTGATTTCCGGGTCTGGCTACACCTTC
CASSLISGSGYTF
>TRBV13|.|TRBJ2-1|.
TGTGCCAGCAGCTTAAATCGTCGGGGCAGGGAATACAATGAGCAGTTCTTC
CASSLNRRGREYNEQFF
>TRBV9|TRBD2|TRBJ2-1|.
TGTGCCAGCAGCCCCCAGCAAGGGCTAGCGGGGTACAATGAGCAGTTCTTC
CASSPQQGLAGYNEQFF
>TRBV11-2|TRBD1|TRBJ1-3|.
TGTGCCAGCAGCCCCCGACAGGGAGCATTGTCTGGAAACACCATATATTTT
CASSPRQGALSGNTIYF
>TRBV21-1|.|TRBJ2-5|.
TGTGCCAGCAGCAAAGGGCGGGGGCCCCAAGAGACCCAGTACTTC
CASSKGRGPQETQYF
>TRBV20-1|.|TRBJ2-3|once
TGCAGTGCTACGCCGGGGACTGGGCAGTATTTT
CSATPGTGQYF